The present T cell receptor beta chain was sequenced within a study of T cell responses to AZD1222 COVID-19 vaccine. Trimming took 6 bases from V and 15 from J; bases not matched to a gene: 9. Per germline, CDR1 MNHEY and CDR2 SVGAGI. The CDR3 spans 12 residues. Study-wide findings and caveats: There were mostly white British donors and more females than males, and clonal diversity was possibly underestimated. In all cases, repertoires were sampled only after the peak T cell response. At baseline, just 5 or 6 AZD1222 recipients tested seropositive.

For this clone: Its antigen is as yet unknown.

The method was immunoSEQ multiplex PCR; TCRdb's version includes in-frame clones alone and lacks a portion of them. The data hold about 83,000 clones, with 85% to 95% observed a single time. The sample here was peripheral blood, taken 28 days after the second AZD1222 dose. The chain employs TRBV6-5 and TRBJ2-1, with 9 bases lining up with TRBD1. The sequence derives from an adult who received the AZD1222 COVID-19 vaccine. CDR3 bases: TGTGCCAGCAGGACCACAGGGGGCGCGGGGTTCTTC. This sequence encodes CASRTTGGAGFF.